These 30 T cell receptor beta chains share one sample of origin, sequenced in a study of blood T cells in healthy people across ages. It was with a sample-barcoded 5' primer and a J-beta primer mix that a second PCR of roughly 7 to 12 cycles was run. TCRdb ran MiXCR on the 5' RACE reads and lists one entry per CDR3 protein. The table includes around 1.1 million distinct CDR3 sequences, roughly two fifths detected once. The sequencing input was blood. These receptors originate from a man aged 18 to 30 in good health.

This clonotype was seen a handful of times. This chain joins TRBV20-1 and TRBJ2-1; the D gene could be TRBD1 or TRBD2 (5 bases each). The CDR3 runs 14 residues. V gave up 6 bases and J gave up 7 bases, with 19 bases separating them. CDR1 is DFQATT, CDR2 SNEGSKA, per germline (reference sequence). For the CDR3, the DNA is TGCAGTGCCTCTCGGGGCTACCAGGGAAATGAGCAGTTCTTC. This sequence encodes CSASRGYQGNEQFF.

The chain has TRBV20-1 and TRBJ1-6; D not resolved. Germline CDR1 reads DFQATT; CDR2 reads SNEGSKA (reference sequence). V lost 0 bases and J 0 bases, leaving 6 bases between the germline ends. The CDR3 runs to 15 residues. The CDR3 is CSAREDRSYNSPLHF. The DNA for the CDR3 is TGCAGTGCTAGAGAGGACCGCTCCTATAATTCACCCCTCCACTTT.

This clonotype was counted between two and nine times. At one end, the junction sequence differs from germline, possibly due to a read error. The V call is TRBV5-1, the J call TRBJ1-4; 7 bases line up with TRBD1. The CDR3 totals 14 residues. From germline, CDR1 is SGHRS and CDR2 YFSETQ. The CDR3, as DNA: TGTGCCAGTAGCAGACAGGGAGCTAATGAAAAACTGTTTTTT. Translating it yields CASSRQGANEKLFF.

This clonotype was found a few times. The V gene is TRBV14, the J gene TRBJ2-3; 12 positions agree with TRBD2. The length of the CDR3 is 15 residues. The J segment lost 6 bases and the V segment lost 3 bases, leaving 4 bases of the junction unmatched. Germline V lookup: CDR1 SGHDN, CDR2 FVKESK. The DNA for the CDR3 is TGTGCCAGCAGCCAGGCCGGGACTAGCGGGGATACGCAGTATTTT. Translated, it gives CASSQAGTSGDTQYF.

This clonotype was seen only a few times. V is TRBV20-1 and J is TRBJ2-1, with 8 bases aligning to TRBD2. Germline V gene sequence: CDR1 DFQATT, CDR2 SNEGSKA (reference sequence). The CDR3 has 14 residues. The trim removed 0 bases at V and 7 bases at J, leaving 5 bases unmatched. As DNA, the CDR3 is TGCAGTGCTAGAGAATTAGCGGGGCGTAATGAGCAGTTCTTC. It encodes CSARELAGRNEQFF.

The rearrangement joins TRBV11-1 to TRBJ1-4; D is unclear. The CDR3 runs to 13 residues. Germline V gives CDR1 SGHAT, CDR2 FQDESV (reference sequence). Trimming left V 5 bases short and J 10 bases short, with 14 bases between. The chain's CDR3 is CASSRPGEGKLFF. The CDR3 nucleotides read TGTGCCAGCAGCCGCCCGGGCGAAGGAAAACTGTTTTTT. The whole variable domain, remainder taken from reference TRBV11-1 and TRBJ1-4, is EAEVAQSPRYKITEKSQAVAFWCDPISGHATLYWYRQILGQGPELLVQFQDESVVDDSQLPKDRFSAERLKGVDSTLKIQPAELGDSAMYLCASSRPGEGKLFFGSGTQLSVL.

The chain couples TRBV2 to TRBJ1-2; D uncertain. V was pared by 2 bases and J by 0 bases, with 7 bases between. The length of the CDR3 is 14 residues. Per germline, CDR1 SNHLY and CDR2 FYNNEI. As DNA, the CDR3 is TGTGCCAGCAGTGAATACCCTGCTAACTATGGCTACACCTTC. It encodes CASSEYPANYGYTF.

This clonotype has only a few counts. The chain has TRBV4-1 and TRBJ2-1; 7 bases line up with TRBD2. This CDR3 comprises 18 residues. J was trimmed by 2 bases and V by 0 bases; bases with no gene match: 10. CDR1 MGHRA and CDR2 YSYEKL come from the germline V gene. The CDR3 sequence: CASSQEGTTLFTYNEQFF. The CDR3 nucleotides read TGCGCCAGCAGCCAAGAGGGGACTACCTTATTTACCTACAATGAGCAGTTCTTC.

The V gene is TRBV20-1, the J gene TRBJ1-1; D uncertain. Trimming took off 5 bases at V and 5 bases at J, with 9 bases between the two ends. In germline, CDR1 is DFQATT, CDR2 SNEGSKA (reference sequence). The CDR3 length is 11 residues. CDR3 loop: CSAATRTEAFF. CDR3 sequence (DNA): TGCAGTGCTGCAACACGGACTGAAGCTTTCTTT.

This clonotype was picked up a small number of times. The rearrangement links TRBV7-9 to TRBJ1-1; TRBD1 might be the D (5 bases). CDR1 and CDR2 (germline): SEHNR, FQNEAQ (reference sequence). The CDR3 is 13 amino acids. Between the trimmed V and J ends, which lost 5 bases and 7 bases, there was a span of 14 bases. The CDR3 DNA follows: TGTGCCAGCAGCAGGGACCGGGATCGTGAAGCTTTCTTT. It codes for CASSRDRDREAFF. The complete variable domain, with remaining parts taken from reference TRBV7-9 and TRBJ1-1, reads DTGVSQNPRHKITKRGQNVTFRCDPISEHNRLYWYRQTLGQGPEFLTYFQNEAQLEKSRLLSDRFSAERPKGSFSTLEIQRTEQGDSAMYLCASSRDRDREAFFGQGTRLTVV.

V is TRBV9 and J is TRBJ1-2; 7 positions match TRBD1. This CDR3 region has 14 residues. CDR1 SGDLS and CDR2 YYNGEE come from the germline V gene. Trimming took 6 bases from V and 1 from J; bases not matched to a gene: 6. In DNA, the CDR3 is TGTGCCAGCAACGGGGACAGAAATAACTATGGCTACACCTTC. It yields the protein CASNGDRNNYGYTF. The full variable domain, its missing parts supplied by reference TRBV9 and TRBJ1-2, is DSGVTQTPKHLITATGQRVTLRCSPRSGDLSVYWYQQSLDQGLQFLIQYYNGEERAKGNILERFSAQQFPDLHSELNLSSLELGDSALYFCASNGDRNNYGYTFGSGTRLTVV.

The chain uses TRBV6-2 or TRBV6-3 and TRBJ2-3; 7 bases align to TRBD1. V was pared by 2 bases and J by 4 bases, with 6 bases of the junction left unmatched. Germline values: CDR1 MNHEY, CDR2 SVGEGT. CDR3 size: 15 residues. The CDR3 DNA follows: TGTGCCAGCAGTTACATTGCGCAGGGGGCAGATACGCAGTATTTT. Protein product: CASSYIAQGADTQYF.

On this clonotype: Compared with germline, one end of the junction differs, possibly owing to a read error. CDR3 nucleotide sequence: TGTGCCAGCAGTTCCAACAGGGGGACTAACTATGGCTGCACCTTC. It translates to CASSSNRGTNYGCTF. The chain links TRBV12-3 or TRBV12-4 to TRBJ1-2; 8 bases are shared with TRBD1. CDR3 size: 15 residues.

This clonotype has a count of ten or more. The CDR3: CASSYGRDTQYF. CDR3 coding DNA: TGTGCCAGCAGTTACGGGAGAGATACGCAGTATTTT. This chain joins TRBV6-2 or TRBV6-3 and TRBJ2-3, with a weak D call TRBD2 (5 bases). The V end lost 2 bases, the J end lost 5 bases, and 5 bases lay between the germline ends. The germline gives CDR1 MNHEY, CDR2 SVGEGT. The CDR3 is 12 residues long.

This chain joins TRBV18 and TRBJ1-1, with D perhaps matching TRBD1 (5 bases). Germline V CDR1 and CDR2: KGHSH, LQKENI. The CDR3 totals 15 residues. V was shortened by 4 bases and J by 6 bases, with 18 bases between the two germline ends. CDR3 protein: CASSLDPGPLAEAFF. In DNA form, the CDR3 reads TGTGCCAGCTCACTGGACCCGGGGCCGCTAGCTGAAGCTTTCTTT.

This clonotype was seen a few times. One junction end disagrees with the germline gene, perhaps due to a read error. The CDR3 protein is CASSPKESTHSNEQYF. CDR3 coding DNA: TGTGCCAGCAGCCCCAAGGAGTCGACCCATTCCAATGAGCAGTACTTC. This chain links TRBV4-1 with TRBJ2-5; D is undetermined. The germline gives CDR1 MGHRA, CDR2 YSYEKL. The CDR3 is 16 amino acids.

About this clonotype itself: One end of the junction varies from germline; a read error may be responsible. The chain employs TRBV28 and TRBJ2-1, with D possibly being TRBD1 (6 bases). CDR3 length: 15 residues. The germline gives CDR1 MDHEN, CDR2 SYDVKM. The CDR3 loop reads CTSSLRDISYNEQFF. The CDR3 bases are TGTACCAGCAGCCTCCGGGACATCTCCTACAATGAGCAGTTCTTC.

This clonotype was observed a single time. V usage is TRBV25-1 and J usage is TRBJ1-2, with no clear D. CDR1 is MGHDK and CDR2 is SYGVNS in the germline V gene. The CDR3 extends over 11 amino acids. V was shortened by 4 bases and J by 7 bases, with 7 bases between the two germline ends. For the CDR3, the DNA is TGTGCCAGCAGTGGGGTCACTGGCTACACCTTC. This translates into CASSGVTGYTF.

For the CDR3, the DNA is TGTGCCAGCAGTCCCCGAACGATCACCGGGGAGCTGTTTTTT. Protein: CASSPRTITGELFF. The chain is built from TRBV28 and TRBJ2-2, with D hard to call. V shed 5 bases and J shed 4 bases, with 11 bases lying between them. CDR1 MDHEN and CDR2 SYDVKM come from the germline V gene. The CDR3 contains 14 residues.

The CDR3 spells CASTRTGGYNEQFF. The CDR3 nucleotides are TGTGCCAGCACGCGGACAGGGGGCTACAATGAGCAGTTCTTC. This chain uses TRBV6-5 with TRBJ2-1, with 10 bases aligning to TRBD1. With V trimmed by 7 bases and J by 3 bases, 3 bases remained unmatched. Germline V gene data show CDR1 as MNHEY and CDR2 as SVGAGI. The CDR3 is 14 amino acids.

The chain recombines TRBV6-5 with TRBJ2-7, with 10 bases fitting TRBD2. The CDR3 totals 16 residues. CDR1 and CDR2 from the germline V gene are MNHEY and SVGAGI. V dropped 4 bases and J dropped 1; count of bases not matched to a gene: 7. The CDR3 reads CASSFALAGASYEQYF. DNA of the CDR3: TGTGCCAGCAGTTTCGCTCTAGCGGGGGCGTCCTACGAGCAGTACTTC.

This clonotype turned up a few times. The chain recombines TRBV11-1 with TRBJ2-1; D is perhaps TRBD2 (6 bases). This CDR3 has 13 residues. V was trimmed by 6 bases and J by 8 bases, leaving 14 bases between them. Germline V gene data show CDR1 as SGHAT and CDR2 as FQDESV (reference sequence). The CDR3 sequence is CASRSSGGYEQFF. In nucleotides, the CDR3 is TGTGCCAGCAGGTCTAGTGGGGGGTATGAGCAGTTCTTC. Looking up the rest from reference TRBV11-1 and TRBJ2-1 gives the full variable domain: EAEVAQSPRYKITEKSQAVAFWCDPISGHATLYWYRQILGQGPELLVQFQDESVVDDSQLPKDRFSAERLKGVDSTLKIQPAELGDSAMYLCASRSSGGYEQFFGPGTRLTVL.

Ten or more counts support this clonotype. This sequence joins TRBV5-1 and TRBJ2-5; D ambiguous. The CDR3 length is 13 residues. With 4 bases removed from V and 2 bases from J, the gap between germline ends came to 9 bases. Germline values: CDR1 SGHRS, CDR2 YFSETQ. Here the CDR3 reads CASSVVLQETQYF. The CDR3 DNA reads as TGCGCCAGCAGCGTCGTCTTACAAGAGACCCAGTACTTC.

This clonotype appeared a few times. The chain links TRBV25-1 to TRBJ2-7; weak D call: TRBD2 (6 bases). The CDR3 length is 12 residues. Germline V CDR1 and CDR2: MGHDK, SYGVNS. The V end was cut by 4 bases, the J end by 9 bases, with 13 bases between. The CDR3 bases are TGTGCCAGCAGTGTGGGACTCCTCGGGCAGTACTTC. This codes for CASSVGLLGQYF.

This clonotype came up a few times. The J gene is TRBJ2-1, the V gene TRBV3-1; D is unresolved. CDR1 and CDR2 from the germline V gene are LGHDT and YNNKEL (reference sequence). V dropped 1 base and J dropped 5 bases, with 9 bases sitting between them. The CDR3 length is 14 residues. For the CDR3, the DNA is TGTGCCAGCAGCCAAGGTCGCTTAAACAATGAGCAGTTCTTC. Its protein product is CASSQGRLNNEQFF.

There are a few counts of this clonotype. The CDR3 spells CASSQSGRGSNQPQHF. The CDR3 region has the DNA TGCGCCAGCAGCCAATCTGGGAGGGGATCCAATCAGCCCCAGCATTTT. V usage is TRBV4-1 and J usage is TRBJ1-5; possible D gene TRBD1, 5 bases. Germline loops: CDR1 MGHRA, CDR2 YSYEKL. The CDR3 contains 16 residues. V was cut by 2 bases and J by 3 bases, with 14 bases left in between.

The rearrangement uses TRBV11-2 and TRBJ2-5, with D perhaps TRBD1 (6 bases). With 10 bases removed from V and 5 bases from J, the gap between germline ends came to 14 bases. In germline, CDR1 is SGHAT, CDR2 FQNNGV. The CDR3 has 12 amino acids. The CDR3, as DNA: TGTGCCACCAAGGGGGTTAGGGAGACCCAGTACTTC. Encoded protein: CATKGVRETQYF.

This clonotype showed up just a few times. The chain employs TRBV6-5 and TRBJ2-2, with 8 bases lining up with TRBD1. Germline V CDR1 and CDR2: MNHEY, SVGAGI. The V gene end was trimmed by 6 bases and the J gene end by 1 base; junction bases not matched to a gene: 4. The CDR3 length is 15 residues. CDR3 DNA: TGTGCCAGCAGCCCCAGGGGGCAGAACACCGGGGAGCTGTTTTTT. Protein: CASSPRGQNTGELFF.

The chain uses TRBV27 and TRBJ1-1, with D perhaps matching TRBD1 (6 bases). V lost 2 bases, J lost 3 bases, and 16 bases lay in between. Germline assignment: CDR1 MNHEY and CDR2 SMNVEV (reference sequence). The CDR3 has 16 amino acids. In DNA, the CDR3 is TGTGCCAGCAGTTTAACCAGACAGGTAGGGGACACTGAAGCTTTCTTT. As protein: CASSLTRQVGDTEAFF.

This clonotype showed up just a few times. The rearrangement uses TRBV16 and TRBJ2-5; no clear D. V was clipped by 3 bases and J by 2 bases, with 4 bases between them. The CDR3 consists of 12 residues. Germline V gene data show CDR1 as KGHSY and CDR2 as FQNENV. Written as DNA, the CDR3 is TGTGCCAGCAGCCACTTACAAGAGACCCAGTACTTC. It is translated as CASSHLQETQYF.